Listed here is a single T cell receptor beta chain. This clonotype has a count of ten or more. The antigen this receptor binds is unknown. Base qualities were left out, and no much larger clone turns up one base away. The treatment or condition label corresponds to: allogeneic hematopoietic cell transplantation with graft depleted of TCRalphabeta T cells and CD19 B cells. TCRalphabeta/CD19-depleted allogeneic hematopoietic cell grafts were given to the transplant recipients, all of whom were children. The source of the sample is a study of T-cell reconstitution after alpha-beta-depleted transplantation in children (dated by TCRdb to 2016 to 2018). In terms of the full investigation: T-cell immune reconstitution after TCRalphabeta/CD19-depleted allogeneic hematopoietic cell transplantation in children was quantitatively tracked in the study by means of TCR repertoire profiling. Overall study outcomes, separate from this receptor: The frequencies of hyperexpanded clones fell over the following months, and after one year, T-cell counts and TCRbeta diversity were mostly attributed to newly produced T cells. About two months after transplant, the apparently early recovery of alphabetaT-cell counts reportedly depended on just several hundred clones that had expanded rapidly and came from non-depleted graft cells. In some patients, high TCRbeta diversity at day 60 was attributed to recipient T cells and intrathymic progenitors that had survived conditioning.

Receptor libraries were prepared by PCR. The listed sequencing device is Illumina HiSeq 2500. TCR libraries were prepared with molecular barcoding, using unique molecular identifiers to normalize TCRbeta repertoire quantification. Clones were called with MiXCR by TCRdb after fastp trimmed the public reads at Q25, and only in-frame beta chains were retained. One record per CDR3 amino acid sequence lists the most common genes and DNA. For this sample the table gives 130,000 to 150,000 distinct CDR3 sequences, of which about 9% were detected only once. The top ten clonotypes cover roughly 20% of the sample. The CDR3 contains 13 residues, cysteine and phenylalanine counted. Only the CDR3 portion is preserved as DNA: 39 bases, with reading frame beginning at the first base. V is clipped by 3 bases and J by 10 bases, and the sequence between their germline boundaries is 13 bases long.

Sequenced here: PBMCs, mostly from graft donor cells, sampled 180 days after TCRalphabeta/CD19-depleted stem cell transplant. The chain is encoded by TRBV12-3 or TRBV12-4 joined to TRBJ2-1; TRBD2 is possibly the D segment (6 matching bases). This sequence originates from a female patient between 2 and 15 years old who had a stem cell transplant for congenital amegakaryocytic thrombocytopenia, so the T cells may come from the graft donor. The CDR3 sequence is CASSLPGDREQFF. The nucleotide sequence reads as follows: TGTGCCAGCAGTTTGCCGGGAGATCGAGAGCAGTTCTTC.